The entry below gives a single T cell receptor beta chain sequence along with its context. Its target is unknown. Every participating donor gave one draw, a heparinised blood sample averaging about 110 mL. The data belong to a study of beta chain features in type 1 diabetes. Broader study findings: Patients and controls would share equally any PCR tilt toward shorter templates.

CDR3 length equals 13 residues. Germline loops: CDR1 LGHNA, CDR2 YNFKEQ. V lost 3 bases to trimming and J lost 2 bases, with 7 bases between them. TCRB transcripts that were expressed got sequenced, as all of the isolated RNA had been reverse transcribed. Repertoires were generated with immunoSEQ multiplex PCR, while TCRdb's copy carries only in-frame clones and drops some. The table records 450,000 to 550,000 clones, 30% of them present only once. The gene calls are TRBV4-2 and TRBJ1-2; D perhaps matches TRBD1 (5 bases). Sequences were obtained from naive CD4+ T cells from blood. This sequence was found in a man aged 18 to 29 in good health. The CDR3 loop reads CASSHRGNYGYTF. For the CDR3, the DNA is TGTGCCAGCAGCCACCGGGGCAACTATGGCTACACCTTC.